This TCR beta chain came from a study of blood T cell repertoires in COVID-19. Repertoires were generated with immunoSEQ multiplex PCR, while TCRdb's copy carries only in-frame clones and drops some. The profile covers fewer than 350,000 clones, with approximately 89% appearing a single time and about 9.9% taken by the ten largest. The germline V gene has CDR1 SGHNT and CDR2 YENEEA. Trimming pared 7 bases from V and 4 bases from J, leaving 14 bases between. CDR3 length equals 14 residues. This chain uses TRBV11-3 with TRBJ2-1; D is perhaps TRBD2 (6 bases). The source material was PBMCs or T cells enriched from blood (not recorded which). The sequence derives from a woman aged 40 to 50 who had recovered from COVID-19. The CDR3 loop reads CASKRENLYNEQFF. The CDR3 DNA is TGTGCCAGCAAACGGGAGAACCTTTACAATGAGCAGTTCTTC.